What follows are 17 T cell receptor beta chains derived from one specimen sequenced in a study of CD8 T cells in ankylosing spondylitis. TCRdb ran MiXCR on the 5' RACE reads and lists one entry per CDR3 protein. The table lists 300,000 to 350,000 distinct CDR3 sequences, under 14% of them singletons, with around 8.4% in the top ten. The material sequenced was blood, either unsorted or a sorted T cell fraction (not recorded which). The receptor set was obtained from a female donor with ankylosing spondylitis or in good health (not recorded which).

At least ten counts were recorded for this clonotype. This chain uses TRBV29-1 with TRBJ1-1; D call uncertain. V was cut by 7 bases and J by 2 bases, with 8 bases left in between. The CDR3 is 11 residues long. Germline-derived CDR1 and CDR2 are SQVTM and ANQGSEA. Written as DNA, the CDR3 is TGCAGCGGGCAGGACAACACTGAAGCTTTCTTT. Its translation is CSGQDNTEAFF.

The table lists this clonotype with a few counts. J is TRBJ1-6 and V is TRBV7-2; unclear D gene. The CDR3 consists of 17 residues. Germline V CDR1 and CDR2: SGHTA, FQGNSA. Trimming left V 0 bases short and J 0 bases short, with 9 bases between. The CDR3 sequence: CASSLAVFSSYNSPLHF. The CDR3 DNA reads as TGTGCCAGCAGCTTAGCCGTGTTTAGCTCCTATAATTCACCCCTCCACTTT.

This clonotype was recorded a few times. This rearrangement joins TRBV7-9 to TRBJ1-2; possibly TRBD1 for D (6 bases). The V and J ends lost 5 bases and 6 bases respectively, with 13 bases between them. The germline V gene has CDR1 SEHNR and CDR2 FQNEAQ (reference sequence). The CDR3 spans 13 residues. CDR3 DNA sequence: TGTGCCAGCAGCAAGGACAGAAGGGATGGCTACACCTTC. This codes for CASSKDRRDGYTF. Drawing the rest from reference TRBV7-9 and TRBJ1-2, the complete variable domain is DTGVSQNPRHKITKRGQNVTFRCDPISEHNRLYWYRQTLGQGPEFLTYFQNEAQLEKSRLLSDRFSAERPKGSFSTLEIQRTEQGDSAMYLCASSKDRRDGYTFGSGTRLTVV.

About this clonotype itself: A much larger clone lies a single base off, so this may be a read error. The CDR3 does not close with the conserved phenylalanine or tryptophan, likely indicating a read error. The gene calls are TRBV20-1 and TRBJ2-7; 7 bases fit TRBD2. Germline CDR1 and CDR2: DFQATT and SNEGSKA (reference sequence). The V and J ends lost 4 bases and 6 bases, in that order; junction bases with no gene match: 12. The CDR3 loop spans 14 amino acids. The CDR3 region has the DNA TGCAGTGCTAAATGGGGGGGGACTGTAGGCGAGCAGTACTTA. Its protein product is CSAKWGGTVGEQYL.

Worth noting for this clonotype: One base away lies a much larger clone, so this may be a sequencing read error. The CDR3: CASTEINREEAFF. The CDR3 bases are TGTGCCAGCACTGAAATTAACAGAGAAGAAGCTTTCTTT. The J gene is TRBJ1-1, the V gene TRBV25-1, with D unclear. CDR1 and CDR2 (germline): MGHDK, SYGVNS. This CDR3 is 13 amino acids long.

The chain links TRBV14 to TRBJ2-1, with TRBD1 matching over 7 bases. V trimming: 4 bases; J trimming: 5 bases; junction bases outside the gene matches: 5. This CDR3 has 14 residues. Per germline, CDR1 SGHDN and CDR2 FVKESK. CDR3 sequence (DNA): TGTGCCAGCAGCCCCATGCAGGGGGACAATGAGCAGTTCTTC. It specifies CASSPMQGDNEQFF.

The chain joins TRBV3-1 to TRBJ2-7; 8 bases map to TRBD1. Germline CDR1 reads LGHDT; CDR2 reads YNNKEL (reference sequence). J was trimmed by 3 bases and V by 3 bases; bases with no gene match: 10. This CDR3 is built from 16 residues. This CDR3 reads CASSHDDWTGNYEQYF. CDR3 sequence (DNA): TGTGCCAGCAGCCATGACGATTGGACAGGGAACTACGAGCAGTACTTC.

The chain recombines TRBV20-1 with TRBJ2-1; no definite D call. V was cut by 3 bases and J by 10 bases, with 7 bases left in between. This CDR3 contains 10 residues. CDR1 DFQATT and CDR2 SNEGSKA come from the germline V gene (reference sequence). DNA for the CDR3: TGCAGTGCTAGTCCCCGAGAGCAGTTCTTC. It specifies CSASPREQFF.

In this sample, this clonotype turned up many times. The chain recombines TRBV20-1 with TRBJ2-7, with 8 bases lining up with TRBD1. V trimming: 1 base; J trimming: 1 base; junction bases outside the gene matches: 6. Germline V gives CDR1 DFQATT, CDR2 SNEGSKA (reference sequence). The CDR3 spans 15 residues. The DNA of the CDR3 is TGCAGTGCTAGAGGGCAGGACAGGGTTTCCTACGAGCAGTACTTC. Protein product: CSARGQDRVSYEQYF.

This clonotype was counted many times. The chain is built from TRBV20-1 and TRBJ2-1; the D gene could be TRBD1 or TRBD2 (5 bases each). CDR1 is DFQATT, CDR2 SNEGSKA, per germline (reference sequence). The CDR3 sequence is 14 residues long. Between the trimmed V and J ends, which lost 5 bases and 2 bases, there was a span of 13 bases. The CDR3 coding sequence is TGCAGTGCTCCTCCGGGACCCACCTACAATGAGCAGTTCTTC. Translated: CSAPPGPTYNEQFF.

This chain uses TRBV6-2 or TRBV6-3 with TRBJ2-1; 7 positions match TRBD2. J was trimmed by 8 bases and V by 4 bases; bases with no gene match: 11. CDR1 and CDR2 (germline): MNHEY, SVGEGT. The CDR3 extends over 15 amino acids. The CDR3 sequence: CASSSGGSFPHEQFF. CDR3 in DNA: TGTGCCAGCAGTTCGGGCGGGAGCTTCCCCCATGAGCAGTTCTTC.

Points on this clonotype: A read error may produce the germline difference seen at one junction end. This chain connects TRBV15 to TRBJ2-3, with D perhaps matching TRBD1 or TRBD2 (7 bases each). In germline, CDR1 is LNHNV, CDR2 YYDKDF (reference sequence). This CDR3 is 14 amino acids long. CDR3 protein: CATSRGGGTDTQYF. CDR3 nucleotide sequence: TGTGCCACCAGCAGAGGGGGGGGGACAGATACTCAGTATTTT.

The chain links TRBV18 to TRBJ1-1; possible D gene TRBD1, 5 bases. Trimming removed 3 bases at V and 4 bases at J, with 9 bases between. The CDR3 covers 13 residues. Germline V gives CDR1 KGHSH, CDR2 LQKENI. The CDR3 loop is CASSPDMITEAFF. In DNA form, the CDR3 reads TGTGCCAGCTCACCGGACATGATCACTGAAGCTTTCTTT. The complete variable domain, with remaining parts taken from reference TRBV18 and TRBJ1-1, reads NAGVMQNPRHLVRRRGQEARLRCSPMKGHSHVYWYRQLPEEGLKFMVYLQKENIIDESGMPKERFSAEFPKEGPSILRIQQVVRGDSAAYFCASSPDMITEAFFGQGTRLTVV.

This clonotype was counted many times. The chain links TRBV5-1 to TRBJ2-1; possible D gene TRBD1, 6 bases. Germline CDR1 SGHRS, CDR2 YFSETQ. The CDR3 contains 14 residues. The V and J ends lost 4 bases and 2 bases respectively, with 10 bases between them. In DNA, the CDR3 is TGCGCCAGCAGCCCGGACAGAGCCTACAATGAGCAGTTCTTC. Amino acids: CASSPDRAYNEQFF.

V gene TRBV5-1 combines with J gene TRBJ2-1, with D possibly TRBD2 on 6 matching bases. This CDR3 region has 15 residues. The germline CDR1 and CDR2 sequences are SGHRS and YFSETQ. The V gene lost 4 bases and the J gene lost 9 bases, with 20 bases spanning the gap. CDR3 coding DNA: TGCGCCAGCAGCCCCGTTGGAGGGGCTGAGAGTGAGCAGTTCTTC. Protein sequence: CASSPVGGAESEQFF.

The chain employs TRBV7-2 and TRBJ1-2; TRBD1 might be the D (6 bases). The germline gives CDR1 SGHTA, CDR2 FQGNSA. Between the trimmed V and J ends, which lost 1 base and 2 bases, there was a span of 14 bases. The CDR3 contains 16 residues. In DNA form, the CDR3 reads TGTGCCAGCAGCTTAGATGCGGGGGCTACAAACTATGGCTACACCTTC. Its translation is CASSLDAGATNYGYTF.

In this sample, this clonotype turned up a few times. This chain links TRBV7-9 with TRBJ1-6, with D possibly TRBD1 on 6 matching bases. This CDR3 is built from 15 residues. The germline V and J ends were trimmed by 2 bases and 7 bases, with 12 bases remaining between them. Germline V gives CDR1 SEHNR, CDR2 FQNEAQ (reference sequence). CDR3 region: CASSLSGGRNSPLHF. In DNA, the CDR3 is TGTGCCAGCAGCTTATCGGGGGGCAGGAATTCACCCCTCCACTTT.